This TCR beta chain was sequenced in a study of blood T cell repertoires in COVID-19. Assay: immunoSEQ multiplex PCR; the TCRdb copy retains only in-frame clones and omits some. This table holds over 25,000 clones, about 84% found once. Germline trimming cut 6 bases from V and 3 bases from J; bases unmatched to any gene: 1. The germline V gene encodes CDR1 PRHDT and CDR2 FYEKMQ (reference sequence). The CDR3 covers 14 residues. The rearrangement uses TRBV13 and TRBJ2-2; 10 bases are shared with TRBD1. The sequenced material came from peripheral blood. This clonotype was obtained from an elderly woman with acute or convalescent COVID-19. CDR3 bases: TGTGCCAGCAGGGACAGGGGGGACACCGGGGAGCTGTTTTTT. Its protein product is CASRDRGDTGELFF.